The clone carrying this TCR beta chain was counted only a few times. A much bigger clone sits one base away, suggesting this may be a read error. The lymph nodes were axillary draining lymph nodes from breast cancer patients. MiXCR, run by TCRdb on the multiplex PCR reads, gives a single entry per CDR3 protein. This sample has approximately 300,000 distinct CDR3 sequences, with under 35% found just once. This entry is derived from a study of breast tumors, draining lymph nodes, adjacent tissues. This clonotype originated in a female donor with breast cancer. Some clones in this sample may be carry-over from other donors' samples. Input material: axillary lymph node tissue.

The CDR3 protein is CASSLVTLADTQYF. DNA for the CDR3: TGTGCCAGCAGCCTTGTAACATTAGCGGATACGCAGTATTTT. The chain joins TRBV11-2 to TRBJ2-3; D is perhaps TRBD2 (5 bases). The CDR3 extends over 14 amino acids. With 5 bases removed from V and 6 bases from J, the gap between germline ends came to 15 bases. Germline-derived CDR1 and CDR2 are SGHAT and FQNNGV. The full variable domain, in which reference TRBV11-2 and TRBJ2-3 provide the parts outside the CDR3, is EAGVAQSPRYKIIEKRQSVAFWCNPISGHATLYWYQQILGQGPKLLIQFQNNGVVDDSQLPKDRFSAERLKGVDSTLKIQPAKLEDSAVYLCASSLVTLADTQYFGPGTRLTVL.